This T cell receptor (beta chain) was sequenced in a study of monozygotic twins with inflammatory bowel disease. Used for each TCR library was 3500 ng of total RNA. A template switching step added UMIs, each with a 6-nucleotide sample barcode. Nested PCRs (roughly 16 and 10 cycles, two total) were applied to TCRalpha and TCRbeta cDNA. TCRdb re-called the 5' RACE reads; one entry per CDR3 protein, DNA not given. The repertoire table contains 200,000 to 250,000 distinct CDR3 sequences. The germline V gene has CDR1 LGHNA and CDR2 YNFKEQ. The CDR3 covers 16 residues. Sequenced sample: blood. This receptor was identified in a human donor with ulcerative colitis or Crohn's disease, or a healthy co-twin of an affected twin (not recorded which). The chain couples TRBV4-2 to TRBJ1-2; TCRdb outputs TRBD1, but without DNA this stays unchecked. The CDR3 spells CASSQDRTGPFYGYTF.